What follows are 15 T cell receptor beta chains derived from one specimen sequenced in a study of blood T cells in healthy people across ages. Alongside a J-beta primer mix, a sample-barcoded 5' primer served in a second PCR lasting roughly 6 to 11 cycles. TCRdb independently ran MiXCR on the 5' RACE reads; one entry per CDR3 protein. The sample consists of about 780,000 distinct CDR3 sequences, 20% to 30% of them appearing once. Separately, the same data were catalogued under a study of T cells of mothers and their children.

Material: blood. These TCRs come from a boy between 10 and 17 years old in good health.

The chain recombines TRBV10-3 with TRBJ2-5; TRBD1 matches 7 bases. Germline lookup yields CDR1 ENHRY and CDR2 SYGVKD. V lost 6 bases to trimming and J lost 5 bases; unmatched junction nucleotides: 9. CDR3 length: 14 residues. In DNA form, the CDR3 reads TGTGCCATCAGGGAGGACAGGTGGGGGGAGACCCAGTACTTC. Translating it yields CAIREDRWGETQYF.

The chain uses TRBV18 and TRBJ2-7; no reliable D call. CDR1 and CDR2 from the germline V gene are KGHSH and LQKENI. The CDR3 is 14 amino acids. Trimming pared 0 bases from V and 4 bases from J, leaving 10 bases between. CDR3 protein: CASSPPSLTYEQYF. Written as DNA, the CDR3 is TGTGCCAGCTCACCACCGAGCCTGACATACGAGCAGTACTTC.

V usage is TRBV7-3 and J usage is TRBJ1-2; 9 bases fit TRBD1. The CDR3 runs 16 residues. The germline CDR1 and CDR2 sequences are SGHTA and FQGTGA. V shed 5 bases, J shed 5 bases, and the junction held 12 bases outside the gene matches. The CDR3 is CASSPAPGQGIYGYTF. CDR3 DNA: TGTGCCAGCAGCCCCGCACCGGGACAGGGAATATATGGCTACACCTTC.

This clonotype has a handful of counts. The gene calls are TRBV20-1 and TRBJ1-2; D ambiguous. Germline CDR1 DFQATT, CDR2 SNEGSKA (reference sequence). The CDR3 runs to 15 residues. Between the trimmed V and J ends, which lost 7 bases and 0 bases, there was a span of 18 bases. For the CDR3, the DNA is TGCAGTGTTCCTAACAGCTACTCCCCTAACTATGGCTACACCTTC. It codes for CSVPNSYSPNYGYTF.

This clonotype came up a few times. V is TRBV29-1 and J is TRBJ2-5, with 10 positions matching TRBD2. The CDR3 has 17 amino acids. The ends lost 3 bases at V and 0 bases at J; junction bases unmatched: 10. CDR1 SQVTM and CDR2 ANQGSEA come from the germline V gene. The CDR3 DNA follows: TGCAGCGTTGATGTGGTAGCGGGGGGAACCTACCAAGAGACCCAGTACTTC. Its protein is CSVDVVAGGTYQETQYF.

This clonotype has a handful of counts. The chain has TRBV10-3 and TRBJ2-5; D perhaps matches TRBD1 (6 bases). CDR3 length: 13 amino acids. The V and J ends lost 5 bases and 1 base respectively, with 8 bases between them. CDR1 and CDR2 (germline): ENHRY, SYGVKD. The DNA for the CDR3 is TGTGCCATCAGTATGGACAGCCAAGAGACCCAGTACTTC. This codes for CAISMDSQETQYF.

The V call is TRBV20-1, the J call TRBJ2-3, with TRBD1 as a possible D gene (6 bases). CDR3 length: 15 residues. V lost 6 bases and J 0 bases, leaving 16 bases between the germline ends. Germline V gene lookup returns CDR1 DFQATT and CDR2 SNEGSKA (reference sequence). The CDR3 loop reads CSARRTATSTDTQYF. The CDR3 DNA is TGCAGTGCCCGACGGACAGCCACTAGCACAGATACGCAGTATTTT.

This clonotype was seen at least ten times. The genes are TRBV6-6 and TRBJ2-5; D gene uncertain. V lost 5 bases to trimming and J lost 5 bases, with 15 bases between them. Germline CDR1 and CDR2: MNHNY and SVGAGI (reference sequence). The CDR3 is 14 residues long. The CDR3 here is CASSVSVDEETQYF. CDR3 DNA: TGTGCCAGCAGTGTCTCCGTCGACGAGGAGACCCAGTACTTC.

This chain connects TRBV2 to TRBJ1-2; D gene uncertain. From germline, CDR1 is SNHLY and CDR2 FYNNEI. The CDR3 length is 13 residues. V was cut by 6 bases and J by 4 bases, with 12 bases left in between. This CDR3 is CASRVGISYGYTF. In nucleotides, the CDR3 is TGTGCCAGCAGAGTGGGGATTAGCTATGGCTACACCTTC.

This clonotype was counted only a few times. This sequence joins TRBV3-1 and TRBJ2-5; D ambiguous. V lost 1 base to trimming and J lost 0 bases, with 12 bases between them. CDR1 is LGHDT, CDR2 YNNKEL, per germline (reference sequence). The CDR3 runs 16 residues. The CDR3 reads CASSQGDGLYQETQYF. CDR3 bases: TGTGCCAGCAGCCAAGGAGATGGGTTGTACCAAGAGACCCAGTACTTC.

The V gene is TRBV5-5, the J gene TRBJ2-1; D ambiguous. The CDR3 extends over 14 amino acids. Germline V lookup: CDR1 SGHKS, CDR2 YYEKEE (reference sequence). The V and J ends lost 2 bases and 8 bases respectively, with 14 bases between them. DNA of the CDR3: TGTGCCAGCAGCTTTCGGGCCCTTGTTGATGAGCAGTTCTTC. This codes for CASSFRALVDEQFF.

There are a few counts of this clonotype. The chain employs TRBV25-1 and TRBJ2-7; D perhaps matches TRBD1 (6 bases). Trimming pared 1 base from V and 0 bases from J, leaving 13 bases between. Germline V gives CDR1 MGHDK, CDR2 SYGVNS. The CDR3 spans 16 residues. Here the CDR3 reads CASSELAGASSYEQYF. In DNA, the CDR3 is TGTGCCAGCAGTGAATTGGCAGGGGCGAGCTCCTACGAGCAGTACTTC.

This chain uses TRBV7-9 with TRBJ2-7, with 8 bases fitting TRBD2. Trimming took 6 bases from V and 2 from J; bases not matched to a gene: 12. The germline V gene encodes CDR1 SEHNR and CDR2 FQNEAQ (reference sequence). The CDR3 covers 16 residues. The CDR3 bases are TGTGCCAGCAGTGTAAACCGGGGGGGGCCCCCCTACGAGCAGTACTTC. Protein: CASSVNRGGPPYEQYF.

The rearrangement uses TRBV6-5 and TRBJ2-3; D is ambiguous. The CDR3 totals 14 residues. Germline CDR1 and CDR2: MNHEY and SVGAGI. The V end was cut by 2 bases, the J end by 1 base, with 7 bases between. CDR3 residues: CASSYGLGTDTQYF. CDR3 DNA: TGTGCCAGCAGTTACGGCTTAGGCACAGATACGCAGTATTTT.

This sequence joins TRBV28 and TRBJ2-4; 12 nucleotides align to TRBD2. The V segment lost 5 bases and the J segment 1 base; nucleotides outside the gene matches: 9. This CDR3 spans 18 amino acids. Germline CDR1 and CDR2: MDHEN and SYDVKM. The CDR3 region is CASSRLAGGIVAKNIQYF. Written as DNA, the CDR3 is TGTGCCAGCAGTCGGCTAGCGGGGGGGATTGTGGCCAAAAACATTCAGTACTTC.